This passage covers 31 T cell receptor beta chains from one sample sequenced in a study of blood T cells in healthy people across ages. A second PCR, run for about 7 to 11 cycles, used a sample-barcoded 5' primer plus a J-beta primer mix. TCRdb re-called the 5' RACE reads with MiXCR, one entry per CDR3 protein. The table includes approximately 770,000 distinct CDR3 sequences, more than 45% detected once. Sequenced sample: blood. These receptors came from a young man in good health.

The chain carries TRBV20-1 and TRBJ2-5; D is ambiguous. The J call could be wrong; TRBJ2-7 is a better fit for the DNA end. The CDR3 sequence is 12 residues long. Germline V gene sequence: CDR1 DFQATT, CDR2 SNEGSKA (reference sequence). The CDR3 reads CSARPLVHEQYF. The DNA for the CDR3 is TGCAGTGCTAGACCGTTAGTTCACGAGCAGTACTTC.

This clonotype was observed a handful of times. V gene TRBV29-1 combines with J gene TRBJ2-3; 10 nucleotides agree with TRBD2. The CDR3 spans 13 residues. CDR1 SQVTM and CDR2 ANQGSEA come from the germline V gene. V shed 6 bases, J shed 10 bases, and the junction held 10 bases outside the gene matches. The CDR3 is CSVDASGGEAQYF. Written as DNA, the CDR3 is TGCAGCGTCGACGCGAGCGGGGGGGAAGCGCAGTATTTT.

The chain couples TRBV5-6 to TRBJ2-4, with D perhaps TRBD2 (6 bases). The J call could be wrong; TRBJ2-7 is a better fit for the DNA end. The CDR3 has 15 amino acids. Germline V gene data show CDR1 as SGHDT and CDR2 as YYEEEE. CDR3: CASSSHYGGNYEQYF. CDR3 in DNA: TGTGCCAGCAGCTCGCATTATGGGGGGAACTACGAGCAGTACTTC.

This chain joins TRBV28 and TRBJ2-1; tentatively, D is TRBD2 (7 bases). This CDR3 is 14 amino acids long. Germline loops: CDR1 MDHEN, CDR2 SYDVKM. The V end was cut by 8 bases, the J end by 7 bases, with 18 bases between. DNA for the CDR3: TGTGCCAGCCACCGCAGGGGAGGGTTAAATGAGCAGTTCTTC. Residues: CASHRRGGLNEQFF.

The chain is built from TRBV27 and TRBJ2-1, with D hard to call. Germline-derived CDR1 and CDR2 are MNHEY and SMNVEV (reference sequence). The CDR3 spans 13 residues. CDR3 sequence: CAFGDTELDEQFF. CDR3 nucleotide sequence: TGTGCATTTGGTGACACAGAACTCGATGAGCAGTTCTTC.

The chain couples TRBV15 to TRBJ2-1, with 13 bases that match TRBD2. The junction had 6 bases not matched to a gene; V was cut back by 5 bases and J by 5 bases. CDR1 LNHNV and CDR2 YYDKDF come from the germline V gene (reference sequence). This CDR3 spans 16 amino acids. DNA of the CDR3: TGTGCCACCAGCGCGCGGGGACTAGCGGGGAACAATGAGCAGTTCTTC. Translated, it gives CATSARGLAGNNEQFF. The whole variable domain, filled in from reference TRBV15 and TRBJ2-1, reads DAMVIQNPRYQVTQFGKPVTLSCSQTLNHNVMYWYQQKSSQAPKLLFHYYDKDFNNEADTPDNFQSRRPNTSFCFLDIRSPGLGDTAMYLCATSARGLAGNNEQFFGPGTRLTVL.

J is TRBJ2-1 and V is TRBV4-2; 9 bases fit TRBD2. The CDR3 spans 17 residues. The J segment lost 9 bases and the V segment lost 0 bases, leaving 12 bases of the junction unmatched. Germline V gene sequence: CDR1 LGHNA, CDR2 YNFKEQ. CDR3 sequence (DNA): TGTGCCAGCAGCCAAGATCTGGGCGGGAGGGCCTTCAGTGAGCAGTTCTTC. This sequence encodes CASSQDLGGRAFSEQFF.

This clonotype was seen only a few times. The chain uses TRBV12-3 or TRBV12-4 and TRBJ2-1, with D possibly being TRBD1 or TRBD2 (5 bases each). The V end lost 6 bases, the J end lost 10 bases, and 10 bases lay between the germline ends. The CDR3 contains 11 residues. CDR3 DNA sequence: TGTGCCAGCAGGCAGGGACGAGAGCAGTTCTTC. It yields the protein CASRQGREQFF.

This clonotype was detected a few times. The rearrangement joins TRBV4-2 to TRBJ1-4; perhaps TRBD1 as D (6 bases). The CDR3 contains 15 residues. Trimming pared 6 bases from V and 7 bases from J, leaving 18 bases between. The germline CDR1 and CDR2 sequences are LGHNA and YNFKEQ. The CDR3 reads CASRTLGGQGEKLFF. The CDR3 coding sequence is TGTGCCAGCAGGACTCTGGGGGGGCAGGGTGAAAAACTGTTTTTT.

The count of this clonotype is one. J is TRBJ2-7 and V is TRBV9, with a possible D match to TRBD1 (6 bases). CDR1 and CDR2 (germline): SGDLS, YYNGEE. The V end was cut by 3 bases, the J end by 2 bases, with 15 bases between. The CDR3 spans 15 residues. The CDR3 loop is CASSASGTNPYEQYF. The CDR3 nucleotides read TGTGCCAGCAGCGCCTCCGGGACAAACCCCTACGAGCAGTACTTC.

With regard to this clonotype: An end of the junction does not agree with germline; a read error may underlie this. The gene calls are TRBV25-1 and TRBJ2-3, with TRBD2 matching over 8 bases. CDR1 and CDR2 (germline): MGHDK, SYGVNS. The length of the CDR3 is 18 residues. The CDR3 sequence: CAGSDPRREEPITDTQYF. The CDR3 nucleotides read TGTGCCGGCAGTGACCCACGGCGGGAGGAACCTATCACAGATACGCAGTATTTT.

This rearrangement joins TRBV4-2 to TRBJ2-5; D is undetermined. The J call is doubtful: the DNA matches TRBJ2-7 better. The CDR3 has 15 amino acids. Germline-derived CDR1 and CDR2 are LGHNA and YNFKEQ. CDR3 nucleotides: TGTGCCAGCAGCCAAGAGATCCAGCCATACTACGAGCAGTACTTC. Residues: CASSQEIQPYYEQYF.

The chain uses TRBV4-2 and TRBJ2-7, with 10 bases aligning to TRBD1. The CDR3 has 15 residues. Germline-derived CDR1 and CDR2 are LGHNA and YNFKEQ. J was trimmed by 6 bases and V by 1 base; bases with no gene match: 6. The CDR3 sequence: CASSQVDRGQGEQYF. The CDR3 DNA reads as TGTGCCAGCAGCCAAGTAGACAGGGGGCAAGGCGAGCAGTACTTC.

This chain joins TRBV27 and TRBJ2-5; weak D call: TRBD2 (5 bases). The V end lost 0 bases, the J end lost 7 bases, and 12 bases lay between the germline ends. CDR1 is MNHEY and CDR2 is SMNVEV in the germline V gene (reference sequence). CDR3 length equals 14 residues. CDR3 nucleotides: TGTGCCAGCAGTTTATCGGCCCCGGCGGGGACCCAGTACTTC. Amino acids: CASSLSAPAGTQYF.

The chain employs TRBV6-1 and TRBJ2-5; 10 nucleotides match TRBD1. Trimming took 6 bases from V and 5 from J; bases not matched to a gene: 6. This CDR3 has 14 amino acids. Germline-derived CDR1 and CDR2 are MNHNS and SASEGT. Here the CDR3 reads CASRGQGLGETQYF. CDR3 in DNA: TGTGCCAGCAGGGGACAGGGGCTCGGGGAGACCCAGTACTTC.

This chain joins TRBV20-1 and TRBJ2-1, with D unresolved. The V and J ends lost 6 bases and 8 bases respectively, with 17 bases between them. CDR3 length: 13 amino acids. The germline V gene encodes CDR1 DFQATT and CDR2 SNEGSKA (reference sequence). The CDR3 sequence: CSADNLASYEQFF. CDR3 sequence (DNA): TGCAGTGCCGACAATTTGGCCTCCTATGAGCAGTTCTTC.

This clonotype came up a few times. The rearrangement joins TRBV6-6 to TRBJ2-1; 14 bases fit TRBD2. Germline CDR1 MNHNY, CDR2 SVGAGI (reference sequence). The CDR3 spans 16 residues. V lost 4 bases and J lost 7; bases outside the gene matches: 6. The CDR3 nucleotides read TGTGCCAGCAGTTCCGCCGGGACTAGCGGGAGAAATGAGCAGTTCTTC. This translates into CASSSAGTSGRNEQFF.

The V and J genes are TRBV12-3 or TRBV12-4 and TRBJ2-3, with D perhaps matching TRBD2 (6 bases). Trimming removed 6 bases from V and 5 bases from J, with 9 bases in between. This CDR3 has 12 residues. The CDR3, as DNA: TGTGCCAGCAGATTGCGGGGAGATACGCAGTATTTT. This translates into CASRLRGDTQYF.

This chain connects TRBV7-2 to TRBJ2-4; a weak D match, TRBD1 (5 bases). Deletions cut 5 bases from V and 0 bases from J, with 11 bases between. The CDR3 contains 15 residues. Germline V gene data show CDR1 as SGHTA and CDR2 as FQGNSA. The CDR3 coding sequence is TGTGCCAGCAGCCAACGTCAGGGAGCCAAAAACATTCAGTACTTC. This gives the protein CASSQRQGAKNIQYF.

The chain joins TRBV5-1 to TRBJ2-4, with D unclear. The assigned J gene may be wrong: the sequence end matches TRBJ2-7 better. The CDR3 loop spans 14 amino acids. Germline CDR1 SGHRS, CDR2 YFSETQ. DNA of the CDR3: TGCGCCAGCAGCTCGCAGCCGGCGTCTGACGAGCAGTACTTC. Protein product: CASSSQPASDEQYF.

A few counts support this clonotype. This chain links TRBV20-1 with TRBJ2-3; no clear D. This CDR3 is 12 amino acids long. Trimming shortened V by 3 bases and J by 3 bases, and 7 bases separated the two germline ends. The V gene's germline CDR1 is DFQATT and CDR2 SNEGSKA (reference sequence). CDR3 sequence (DNA): TGCAGTGCTAGTCTGGGGACAGATACGCAGTATTTT. Its protein is CSASLGTDTQYF.

The gene calls are TRBV7-8 and TRBJ2-1, with 11 bases aligning to TRBD2. Germline CDR1 is SGHVS and CDR2 is FQNEAQ. The V gene end was trimmed by 2 bases and the J gene end by 8 bases; junction bases not matched to a gene: 2. There are 14 residues in the CDR3. This chain's CDR3 is CASSLTSGGYEQFF. In DNA, the CDR3 is TGTGCCAGCAGCTTAACTAGCGGGGGATATGAGCAGTTCTTC.

V usage is TRBV28 and J usage is TRBJ1-5; D might be TRBD1 (6 bases). In germline, CDR1 is MDHEN, CDR2 SYDVKM. The CDR3 length is 17 residues. V lost 6 bases and J 0 bases, leaving 18 bases between the germline ends. The CDR3 coding sequence is TGTGCCAGCAGCCCGGGACACGGACTATATAGCAATCAGCCCCAGCATTTT. Its translation: CASSPGHGLYSNQPQHF.

The V gene is TRBV28, the J gene TRBJ1-5; D is perhaps TRBD1 (5 bases). The V and J ends lost 2 bases and 0 bases respectively, with 8 bases between them. CDR3 size: 15 residues. CDR1 is MDHEN, CDR2 SYDVKM, per germline. CDR3 DNA sequence: TGTGCCAGCAGTTTAGGGGCCTATAGCAATCAGCCCCAGCATTTT. It encodes CASSLGAYSNQPQHF. Drawing the rest from reference TRBV28 and TRBJ1-5, the complete variable domain is DVKVTQSSRYLVKRTGEKVFLECVQDMDHENMFWYRQDPGLGLRLIYFSYDVKMKEKGDIPEGYSVSREKKERFSLILESASTNQTSMYLCASSLGAYSNQPQHFGDGTRLSIL.

This rearrangement joins TRBV5-1 to TRBJ2-5; D remains unclear. CDR1 is SGHRS, CDR2 YFSETQ, per germline. This CDR3 region has 14 residues. Trimming removed 5 bases from V and 1 base from J, with 12 bases in between. The CDR3 coding sequence is TGCGCCAGCAGGGTCTCCCGGAGCCAAGAGACCCAGTACTTC. It yields the protein CASRVSRSQETQYF.

V gene TRBV11-2 combines with J gene TRBJ2-4, with 10 bases aligning to TRBD2. After removal of 5 bases from V and 7 bases from J, the junction contained 5 bases not matched to a gene. The germline CDR1 and CDR2 sequences are SGHAT and FQNNGV. The CDR3 totals 14 residues. The CDR3 is CASSQGLASNIQYF. CDR3 sequence (DNA): TGTGCCAGCAGCCAGGGACTAGCGAGCAACATTCAGTACTTC.

The rearrangement links TRBV11-2 to TRBJ1-6; no clear D gene. Per the germline V gene, CDR1 is SGHAT and CDR2 is FQNNGV. The CDR3 covers 14 residues. Trimming stripped 2 bases from V and 4 bases from J, with 6 bases between. The CDR3 coding sequence is TGTGCCAGCAGCTTAAGCCAGTATAATTCACCCCTCCACTTT. Translated, it gives CASSLSQYNSPLHF.

The chain has TRBV4-1 and TRBJ2-1; D could derive from TRBD1 or TRBD2 (5 bases each). The CDR3 consists of 16 residues. Trimming removed 2 bases at V and 8 bases at J, with 19 bases between. Germline CDR1 is MGHRA and CDR2 is YSYEKL. CDR3 loop: CASSQLPGPVVDEQFF. CDR3 bases: TGCGCCAGCAGCCAACTTCCGGGGCCGGTCGTCGATGAGCAGTTCTTC.

V usage is TRBV4-3 and J usage is TRBJ2-5, with D perhaps TRBD2 (5 bases). The V and J ends lost 4 bases and 11 bases respectively, with 23 bases between them. Germline CDR1 is LGHNA and CDR2 is YSLEER. The CDR3 length is 15 residues. The CDR3 DNA reads TGCGCCAGCAGCCGAGGGTTAGATAGTTTTAATGAACAGTACTTC. Protein: CASSRGLDSFNEQYF.

The chain is built from TRBV29-1 and TRBJ2-1; no clear D gene. The CDR3 consists of 12 residues. Germline-derived CDR1 and CDR2 are SQVTM and ANQGSEA. Deletions cut 4 bases from V and 10 bases from J, with 14 bases between. CDR3 DNA: TGCAGCGTTGTGCCAGCCCTCAGGGAGCAGTTCTTC. It yields the protein CSVVPALREQFF.

This clonotype was found a few times. The V call is TRBV12-3 or TRBV12-4, the J call TRBJ2-3, with D unresolved. Trimming pared 4 bases from V and 0 bases from J, leaving 8 bases between. The CDR3 is made up of 14 amino acids. This CDR3 reads CASSYIGSTDTQYF. For the CDR3, the DNA is TGTGCCAGCAGTTATATCGGGAGCACAGATACGCAGTATTTT.